This passage covers 21 T cell receptor beta chains from one sample sequenced in a study of blood T cell repertoires in COVID-19 (dated by TCRdb to 2018 to 2020). Library preparation employed the immunoSEQ multiplex PCR assay. TCRdb limited this immuneACCESS table to in-frame rearrangements with V and J called. A share of clones is missing; checked studies link under half to unresolved V genes, and the rest is unexplained. This sample comprises around 330,000 clones, under 90% of them detected only once. Jointly, the top ten make up roughly 5.2% of the sample. The sample taken for sequencing was PBMCs or T cells enriched from blood (not recorded which). The receptors shown here come from a man in his sixties who had recovered from COVID-19.

This chain joins TRBV18 and TRBJ1-2; D uncertain. V was pared by 3 bases and J by 2 bases, with 7 bases between. The CDR3 consists of 13 residues. Germline V gives CDR1 KGHSH, CDR2 LQKENI. The CDR3 spells CASSPGRNYGYTF. The CDR3, as DNA: TGTGCCAGCTCACCGGGGAGAAACTATGGCTACACCTTC. The full variable domain, its missing parts supplied by reference TRBV18 and TRBJ1-2, is NAGVMQNPRHLVRRRGQEARLRCSPMKGHSHVYWYRQLPEEGLKFMVYLQKENIIDESGMPKERFSAEFPKEGPSILRIQQVVRGDSAAYFCASSPGRNYGYTFGSGTRLTVV.

The chain employs TRBV9 and TRBJ2-7; 8 bases map to TRBD2. Germline V gene sequence: CDR1 SGDLS, CDR2 YYNGEE. The CDR3 is made up of 16 amino acids. Unmatched junction bases numbered 7, after V lost 1 base and J lost 1 base. CDR3 loop: CASSVQREGGSYEQYF. In DNA form, the CDR3 reads TGTGCCAGCAGCGTACAACGGGAGGGAGGATCCTACGAGCAGTACTTC. Full variable domain (rest looked up from reference TRBV9 and TRBJ2-7): DSGVTQTPKHLITATGQRVTLRCSPRSGDLSVYWYQQSLDQGLQFLIQYYNGEERAKGNILERFSAQQFPDLHSELNLSSLELGDSALYFCASSVQREGGSYEQYFGPGTRLTVT.

The V and J genes are TRBV28 and TRBJ2-1; D gene ambiguous. Germline lookup yields CDR1 MDHEN and CDR2 SYDVKM. Trimming pared 3 bases from V and 4 bases from J, leaving 7 bases between. The CDR3 loop spans 13 amino acids. The CDR3 DNA is TGTGCCAGCAGTTTTCTAGATTACAATGAGCAGTTCTTC. Its translation is CASSFLDYNEQFF.

The chain links TRBV28 to TRBJ2-7, with D possibly TRBD2 on 6 matching bases. The CDR3 length is 12 residues. Trimming pared 11 bases from V and 2 bases from J, leaving 13 bases between. In germline, CDR1 is MDHEN, CDR2 SYDVKM. The CDR3 region has the DNA TGTGCCGCGGGACGTAGAGCCTACGAGCAGTACTTC. Its translation is CAAGRRAYEQYF.

The chain employs TRBV4-1 and TRBJ2-2; 9 bases fit TRBD1. The CDR3 has 14 amino acids. Germline V gene sequence: CDR1 MGHRA, CDR2 YSYEKL. V lost 4 bases to trimming and J lost 6 bases; unmatched junction nucleotides: 3. As DNA, the CDR3 is TGCGCCAGCAGCCTGGACAGGGGAGCCGGGGAGCTGTTTTTT. Translating it yields CASSLDRGAGELFF.

The chain employs TRBV2 and TRBJ2-5; TRBD2 agrees at 10 bases. The CDR3 extends over 16 amino acids. The trim removed 4 bases at V and 2 bases at J, leaving 7 bases unmatched. Per the germline V gene, CDR1 is SNHLY and CDR2 is FYNNEI. CDR3 loop: CASSGRLAGVQETQYF. The CDR3 bases are TGTGCCAGCAGTGGCCGACTAGCGGGTGTACAAGAGACCCAGTACTTC.

The rearrangement uses TRBV28 and TRBJ2-5; unclear D gene. V lost 1 base, J lost 5 bases, and 11 bases lay in between. Germline CDR1 reads MDHEN; CDR2 reads SYDVKM. The CDR3 totals 14 residues. CDR3 nucleotides: TGTGCCAGCAGTTTATACAGTCCGTGGGAGACCCAGTACTTC. Amino acid sequence: CASSLYSPWETQYF.

CDR3 protein: CAWKGQASGQETQYF. CDR3 bases: TGTGCCTGGAAAGGTCAGGCTAGCGGCCAAGAGACCCAGTACTTC. The rearrangement links TRBV30 to TRBJ2-5; 7 bases line up with TRBD2. The length of the CDR3 is 15 residues. CDR1 is GTSNPN, CDR2 SVGIG, per germline (reference sequence). The V and J ends lost 4 bases and 1 base, in that order; junction bases with no gene match: 9.

This clone was picked up one time. The V call is TRBV6-2 or TRBV6-3, the J call TRBJ2-7; 7 bases agree with TRBD2. Trimming cost V 4 bases and J 1 base; bases outside gene matches: 10. CDR1 and CDR2 from the germline V gene are MNHEY and SVGEGT. CDR3 size: 16 residues. CDR3 amino acids: CASSFTREALSYEQYF. DNA for the CDR3: TGTGCCAGCAGTTTTACCCGGGAGGCCCTATCCTACGAGCAGTACTTC.

This chain uses TRBV30 with TRBJ1-2, with D perhaps matching TRBD1 (6 bases). The CDR3 contains 11 residues. Germline loops: CDR1 GTSNPN, CDR2 SVGIG (reference sequence). DNA of the CDR3: TGTGCTCGGAGGGGGGGGGATGGCTACACCTTC. This gives the protein CARRGGDGYTF.

Here the CDR3 reads CASSLPGLSSTDTQYF. DNA for the CDR3: TGTGCCAGCAGCCTCCCAGGACTGTCTAGCACAGATACGCAGTATTTT. The chain links TRBV11-2 to TRBJ2-3, with a tentative D call TRBD2 (5 bases). V was clipped by 5 bases and J by 0 bases, with 15 bases between them. Germline V CDR1 and CDR2: SGHAT, FQNNGV. The CDR3 is made up of 16 amino acids. The full variable domain, in which reference TRBV11-2 and TRBJ2-3 provide the parts outside the CDR3, is EAGVAQSPRYKIIEKRQSVAFWCNPISGHATLYWYQQILGQGPKLLIQFQNNGVVDDSQLPKDRFSAERLKGVDSTLKIQPAKLEDSAVYLCASSLPGLSSTDTQYFGPGTRLTVL.

This chain uses TRBV5-1 with TRBJ1-2, with TRBD1 as a possible D gene (6 bases). The CDR3 is 14 residues long. Between the trimmed V and J ends, which lost 0 bases and 4 bases, there was a span of 10 bases. Per germline, CDR1 SGHRS and CDR2 YFSETQ. This CDR3 is CASSLVGAGYGYTF. Here the CDR3 DNA reads TGCGCCAGCAGCTTGGTGGGGGCTGGCTATGGCTACACCTTC.

This chain connects TRBV5-1 to TRBJ1-1; D not resolved. V gave up 1 base and J gave up 3 bases, with 13 bases separating them. CDR3 length: 15 residues. The germline CDR1 and CDR2 sequences are SGHRS and YFSETQ. CDR3 sequence: CASSLTFFKDTEAFF. The DNA for the CDR3 is TGCGCCAGCAGCTTGACATTCTTTAAAGACACTGAAGCTTTCTTT. Full variable domain (missing parts from reference TRBV5-1 and TRBJ1-1): KAGVTQTPRYLIKTRGQQVTLSCSPISGHRSVSWYQQTPGQGLQFLFEYFSETQRNKGNFPGRFSGRQFSNSRSEMNVSTLELGDSALYLCASSLTFFKDTEAFFGQGTRLTVV.

The V gene is TRBV5-4, the J gene TRBJ1-6; TRBD1 is a possible D gene (6 bases). The CDR3 length is 16 residues. Germline CDR1 is SGHNT and CDR2 is YYREEE (reference sequence). V was trimmed by 0 bases and J by 5 bases, leaving 12 bases between them. CDR3 amino acids: CASSLDMRTDNSPLHF. As DNA, the CDR3 is TGTGCCAGCAGCTTGGATATGAGGACAGATAATTCACCCCTCCACTTT.

CDR3 nucleotide sequence: TGCGCCAGCAGCTTGTTGTCAGCAACTAATGAAAAACTGTTTTTT. It yields the protein CASSLLSATNEKLFF. The chain links TRBV5-1 to TRBJ1-4, with unresolved D. There are 15 residues in the CDR3. V was trimmed by 1 base and J by 0 bases, leaving 7 bases between them. CDR1 is SGHRS, CDR2 YFSETQ, per germline.

J is TRBJ2-1 and V is TRBV27; TRBD2 might be the D (7 bases). With 5 bases removed from V and 0 bases from J, the gap between germline ends came to 14 bases. This CDR3 has 16 residues. CDR1 MNHEY and CDR2 SMNVEV come from the germline V gene (reference sequence). The CDR3 loop reads CASSPRGASSYNEQFF. DNA for the CDR3: TGTGCCAGCAGTCCCCGGGGGGCAAGCTCCTACAATGAGCAGTTCTTC.

V gene TRBV29-1 combines with J gene TRBJ2-7, with a tentative D call TRBD2 (6 bases). V lost 4 bases and J 0 bases, leaving 16 bases between the germline ends. CDR3 size: 15 residues. Germline CDR1 SQVTM, CDR2 ANQGSEA. This CDR3 reads CSVATSRHPSYEQYF. CDR3 coding DNA: TGCAGCGTTGCTACTAGCCGACATCCCTCCTACGAGCAGTACTTC.

V and J are TRBV6-2 or TRBV6-3 and TRBJ1-4, with D hard to call. From germline, CDR1 is MNHEY and CDR2 SVGEGT. The CDR3 contains 14 residues. Trimming removed 4 bases from V and 0 bases from J, with 6 bases in between. CDR3 DNA: TGTGCCAGCAGTTTACGCGCAACTAATGAAAAACTGTTTTTT. Translation: CASSLRATNEKLFF.

The chain has TRBV7-9 and TRBJ2-7, with TRBD2 as a possible D gene (7 bases). Germline V CDR1 and CDR2: SEHNR, FQNEAQ (reference sequence). CDR3 size: 16 residues. V dropped 3 bases and J dropped 7 bases, with 22 bases sitting between them. As DNA, the CDR3 is TGTGCCAGCAGCTTTGGAGGGGGGGCCCCCCAGGAAGAGCAGTACTTC. It translates to CASSFGGGAPQEEQYF.

The rearrangement links TRBV28 to TRBJ2-1, with D hard to call. Germline V lookup: CDR1 MDHEN, CDR2 SYDVKM. The V and J ends lost 3 bases and 8 bases respectively, with 26 bases between them. The CDR3 runs 18 residues. The CDR3 reads CASSLESLMTIMSDEQFF. CDR3 DNA: TGTGCCAGCAGTTTGGAGTCTTTGATGACCATTATGAGCGATGAGCAGTTCTTC. Using reference TRBV28 and TRBJ2-1 for the parts outside the CDR3, the full variable domain is DVKVTQSSRYLVKRTGEKVFLECVQDMDHENMFWYRQDPGLGLRLIYFSYDVKMKEKGDIPEGYSVSREKKERFSLILESASTNQTSMYLCASSLESLMTIMSDEQFFGPGTRLTVL.

The CDR3 protein is CASKGRESGTTDTQYF. DNA for the CDR3: TGTGCCAGTAAAGGGAGGGAAAGCGGGACGACAGATACGCAGTATTTT. The V and J genes are TRBV19 and TRBJ2-3; 7 bases are a match to TRBD2. V lost 7 bases to trimming and J lost 3 bases; unmatched junction nucleotides: 13. This CDR3 contains 16 residues. The V gene's germline CDR1 is LNHDA and CDR2 SQIVND (reference sequence).